These T cell receptor beta chains were read from a single sample in a study of blood T cell repertoires in COVID-19. TCRdb keeps only in-frame clones here, not all; method: immunoSEQ multiplex PCR. The sample holds 300,000 or so clones, 70% to 90% seen once. Sequenced: PBMCs or T cells enriched from blood (not recorded which). The receptors here all came from a woman aged 18-30 years who had recovered from COVID-19. Both conserved end residues are part of each CDR3. D genes are given only for firm matches. Some rows mark clone size as missing; the rest say once, few, many or name a class of expanded clone.

d_call,v_call,j_call,clone_size,cdr3_aa,cdr3_nt
TRBD1,TRBV5-8,TRBJ2-2,NA,CASSLRDRGTGELFF,TGTGCCAGCAGTCTCCGGGACAGAGGTACCGGGGAGCTGTTTTTT
TRBD1,TRBV6-1,TRBJ1-2,NA,CASSETGGGGYTF,TGTGCCAGCAGTGAGACAGGGGGAGGTGGCTACACCTTC
TRBD1,TRBV30,TRBJ2-7,NA,CAWSVTGGGQYF,TGTGCCTGGAGTGTAACAGGGGGCGGGCAGTACTTC
NA,TRBV6-5,TRBJ2-3,NA,CASRDYLLTDTQYF,TGTGCCAGCAGGGACTACCTTCTCACAGATACGCAGTATTTT
NA,TRBV27,TRBJ1-2,once,CASSLGRLYGYTF,TGTGCCAGCAGTTTAGGCAGACTCTATGGCTACACCTTC
TRBD2,TRBV7-6,TRBJ2-3,NA,CASSLVASGRADTQYF,TGTGCCAGCAGCTTAGTGGCTAGCGGGAGGGCAGATACGCAGTATTTT
NA,TRBV2,TRBJ1-2,NA,CASSGENYGYTF,TGTGCCAGCAGTGGAGAGAACTATGGCTACACCTTC
NA,TRBV4-1,TRBJ1-3,NA,CASSQDLANSWVLGGNTIYF,TGCGCCAGCAGCCAAGATCTGGCAAACTCATGGGTTCTAGGCGGAAACACCATATATTTT
NA,TRBV3-1/TRBV3-2,TRBJ2-5,NA,CASSGRGLAWGLIGETQYF,TGTGCCAGCAGCGGTCGCGGGCTAGCTTGGGGACTCATCGGAGAGACCCAGTACTTC
NA,TRBV12-2,TRBJ1-2,NA,CASPVEGSYGYTF,TGTGCAAGCCCTGTGGAGGGGAGCTATGGCTACACCTTC
NA,TRBV30,TRBJ1-3,once,CAWSVTTGNTIYF,TGTGCCTGGAGTGTTACAACTGGAAACACCATATATTTT
TRBD1,TRBV10-2,TRBJ1-1,NA,CASTYFWDRATEAFF,TGCGCCAGCACCTATTTTTGGGACAGGGCCACTGAAGCTTTCTTT
NA,TRBV3-1/TRBV3-2,TRBJ1-1,few,CASSQGTGYTEAFF,TGTGCCAGCAGCCAAGGAACAGGGTACACTGAAGCTTTCTTT
TRBD1,TRBV19,TRBJ1-6,NA,CASSTQGAENSPLHF,TGTGCCAGTAGTACTCAGGGGGCGGAAAATTCACCCCTCCACTTT
TRBD2,TRBV6-5,TRBJ2-2,NA,CASSPGGDTSGELFF,TGTGCCAGTTCCCCGGGGGGGGATACGTCCGGGGAGCTGTTTTTT
TRBD2,TRBV27,TRBJ2-5,NA,CASSLRGGVRRETQYF,TGTGCCAGCAGTTTAAGGGGAGGGGTTCGTAGAGAGACCCAGTACTTC
TRBD2,TRBV5-5,TRBJ2-1,NA,CASSFAGGANEQFF,TGTGCCAGCAGCTTCGCCGGGGGGGCCAATGAGCAGTTCTTC
TRBD1,TRBV14,TRBJ1-1,NA,CASSQDRTGGTEAFF,TGTGCCAGCAGCCAAGATCGGACAGGGGGCACTGAAGCTTTCTTT
TRBD2,TRBV25-1,TRBJ2-7,many,CASSGQSGLAGSEQYF,TGTGCCAGCAGTGGCCAAAGTGGGCTAGCGGGGAGCGAGCAGTACTTC
NA,TRBV10-1,TRBJ2-1,few,CASSEPAGNEQFF,TGCGCCAGCAGTGAACCCGCAGGGAATGAGCAGTTCTTC
TRBD1,TRBV27,TRBJ2-7,NA,CASSRTGGYEQYF,TGTGCCAGCAGTAGGACAGGCGGCTACGAGCAGTACTTC
TRBD2,TRBV5-6,TRBJ2-7,NA,CASSPGRGIYEQYF,TGTGCCAGCAGCCCCGGGAGGGGAATCTACGAGCAGTACTTC
NA,TRBV5-1,TRBJ1-4,NA,CASSLGGSNEKLFF,TGCGCCAGCAGCTTAGGGGGTTCTAATGAAAAACTGTTTTTT
TRBD2,TRBV2,TRBJ2-1,few,CASSARLAGGNEQFF,TGTGCCAGCAGCGCTCGACTAGCGGGAGGCAATGAGCAGTTCTTC
TRBD2,TRBV20-1,TRBJ2-7,few,CSASPSGPSYEQYF,TGCAGTGCTAGTCCTAGCGGGCCCTCCTACGAGCAGTACTTC
TRBD1,TRBV5-1,TRBJ1-4,NA,CASSLGQGEEKLFF,TGCGCCAGCAGCTTGGGACAGGGAGAGGAAAAACTGTTTTTT
NA,TRBV6-1,TRBJ1-2,NA,CASSERSSYGYTF,TGTGCCAGCAGTGAACGTTCCAGCTATGGCTACACCTTC
TRBD1,TRBV2,TRBJ2-7,NA,CASSRTGYEQYF,TGTGCCAGCAGTCGGACAGGCTACGAGCAGTACTTC
NA,TRBV7-9,TRBJ2-7,NA,CASSPPQAVGYEQYF,TGTGCCAGCAGCCCTCCACAGGCGGTCGGCTACGAGCAGTACTTC
NA,TRBV11-2,TRBJ2-7,NA,CASSLSAYEQYF,TGTGCCAGCAGCTTAAGCGCTTACGAGCAGTACTTC
TRBD2,TRBV2,TRBJ2-7,NA,CASSEGLAGGYEQYF,TGTGCCAGCAGTGAGGGACTAGCGGGGGGGTACGAGCAGTACTTC
TRBD1,TRBV27,TRBJ1-2,NA,CASARQGGYGYTF,TGTGCCAGCGCCAGACAGGGAGGATATGGCTACACCTTC
NA,TRBV6-1,TRBJ1-5,NA,CASSEGTGNGQPQHF,TGTGCCAGCAGTGAAGGAACAGGAAACGGTCAGCCCCAGCATTTT
NA,TRBV27,TRBJ2-3,NA,CASSERDTQYF,TGTGCCAGCAGTGAGAGAGATACGCAGTATTTT
NA,TRBV9,TRBJ2-7,NA,CASSATGSRSYEQYF,TGTGCCAGCAGCGCTACCGGGTCCAGATCCTACGAGCAGTACTTC
TRBD1,TRBV6-9,TRBJ1-4,few,CASSRQGMEVEKLFF,TGTGCCAGCAGCCGACAGGGGATGGAGGTGGAAAAACTGTTTTTT
TRBD2,TRBV30,TRBJ2-7,NA,CAGRETSGGSSYEQYF,TGTGCTGGACGAGAGACTAGCGGGGGTAGCTCCTACGAGCAGTACTTC
NA,TRBV7-8,TRBJ1-2,NA,CASNSFGARDYGYTF,TGTGCCAGCAACTCATTTGGGGCGCGTGACTATGGCTACACCTTC
TRBD2,TRBV9,TRBJ2-1,NA,CASSGQGLAGGQNEQFF,TGTGCCAGCAGCGGCCAGGGACTAGCGGGGGGGCAGAATGAGCAGTTCTTC
NA,TRBV28,TRBJ1-1,NA,CASSPHTGLINTEAFF,TGTGCCAGCAGTCCCCATACAGGCCTGATAAACACTGAAGCTTTCTTT
NA,TRBV30,TRBJ1-2,NA,CAWNWGGDGYTF,TGTGCCTGGAATTGGGGGGGTGACGGCTACACCTTC
TRBD1,TRBV27,TRBJ2-4,NA,CASSLRGTDSNIQYF,TGTGCCAGCAGTTTAAGGGGGACAGACTCAAACATTCAGTACTTC
NA,TRBV11-2,TRBJ1-2,few,CASSLGSVSSYGYTF,TGTGCCAGCAGCCTAGGGAGTGTTTCCTCCTATGGCTACACCTTC
NA,TRBV19,TRBJ1-5,NA,CASMRGFRNQPQHF,TGTGCCAGTATGCGGGGTTTTCGCAATCAGCCCCAGCATTTT
TRBD2,TRBV27,TRBJ2-2,NA,CASSLLGGSNTGELFF,TGTGCCAGCAGTTTATTAGGCGGGAGTAACACCGGGGAGCTGTTTTTT
TRBD2,TRBV7-8,TRBJ2-1,NA,CASSLRSKAASGGLHEQFF,TGTGCCAGCAGCTTACGCAGTAAGGCGGCTAGCGGGGGGTTACATGAGCAGTTCTTC
NA,TRBV18,TRBJ1-6,NA,CASSPLEDSPLHF,TGTGCCAGCTCACCTCTGGAGGACTCACCCCTCCACTTT
TRBD1,TRBV7-9,TRBJ1-6,NA,CASRHGGTGNSPLHF,TGTGCCAGCAGACATGGAGGGACAGGGAATTCACCCCTCCACTTT
NA,TRBV14,TRBJ2-7,NA,CASSQGWGHIAYEQYF,TGTGCCAGCAGCCAGGGTTGGGGACACATAGCCTACGAGCAGTACTTC
NA,TRBV2,TRBJ1-6,NA,CASSDKPQQTLNSPLHF,TGTGCCAGCAGTGATAAACCCCAACAGACCCTTAATTCACCCCTCCACTTT
TRBD2,TRBV29-1,TRBJ2-3,NA,CSVSSGKSDTQYF,TGCAGCGTCTCTAGCGGGAAGTCAGATACGCAGTATTTT
TRBD1,TRBV3-1/TRBV3-2,TRBJ1-4,NA,CASSPTGGKLFF,TGTGCCAGCAGCCCCACAGGGGGAAAACTGTTTTTT
TRBD1,TRBV24-1,TRBJ1-2,few,CATLGQGEDGYTF,TGTGCCACCCTCGGACAGGGTGAGGATGGCTACACCTTC
TRBD2,TRBV28,TRBJ2-3,NA,CASLAGVPDTQYF,TGTGCCAGCTTAGCGGGAGTACCAGATACGCAGTATTTT
NA,TRBV10-3,TRBJ1-5,few,CAISPSTGSNQPQHF,TGTGCCATCAGTCCCTCAACAGGGAGCAATCAGCCCCAGCATTTT
NA,TRBV6-1,TRBJ1-1,NA,CASSEETAWDTEAFF,TGTGCCAGCAGTGAGGAGACAGCGTGGGACACTGAAGCTTTCTTT
NA,TRBV28,TRBJ1-3,few,CVTARTASGNTIYF,TGTGTCACTGCCCGGACAGCCTCTGGAAACACCATATATTTT
TRBD1,TRBV28,TRBJ1-4,NA,CASSVDRGATNEKLFF,TGTGCCAGCAGTGTGGACAGGGGAGCAACTAATGAAAAACTGTTTTTT